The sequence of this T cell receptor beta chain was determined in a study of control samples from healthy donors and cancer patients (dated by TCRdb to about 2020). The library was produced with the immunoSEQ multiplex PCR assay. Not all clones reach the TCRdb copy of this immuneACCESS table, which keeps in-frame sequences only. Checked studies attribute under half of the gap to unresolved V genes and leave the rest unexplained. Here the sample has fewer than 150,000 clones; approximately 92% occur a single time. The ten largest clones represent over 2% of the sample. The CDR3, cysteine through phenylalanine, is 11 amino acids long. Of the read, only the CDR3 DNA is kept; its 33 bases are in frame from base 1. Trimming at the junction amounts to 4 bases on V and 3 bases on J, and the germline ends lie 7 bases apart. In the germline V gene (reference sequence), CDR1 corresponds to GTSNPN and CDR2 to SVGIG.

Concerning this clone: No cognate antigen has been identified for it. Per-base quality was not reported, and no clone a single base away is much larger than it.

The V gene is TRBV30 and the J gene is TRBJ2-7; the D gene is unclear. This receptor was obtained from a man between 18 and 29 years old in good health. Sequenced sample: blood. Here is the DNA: TGTGCCTGGACCTCTGGCTACGAGCAGTACTTC. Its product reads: CAWTSGYEQYF.